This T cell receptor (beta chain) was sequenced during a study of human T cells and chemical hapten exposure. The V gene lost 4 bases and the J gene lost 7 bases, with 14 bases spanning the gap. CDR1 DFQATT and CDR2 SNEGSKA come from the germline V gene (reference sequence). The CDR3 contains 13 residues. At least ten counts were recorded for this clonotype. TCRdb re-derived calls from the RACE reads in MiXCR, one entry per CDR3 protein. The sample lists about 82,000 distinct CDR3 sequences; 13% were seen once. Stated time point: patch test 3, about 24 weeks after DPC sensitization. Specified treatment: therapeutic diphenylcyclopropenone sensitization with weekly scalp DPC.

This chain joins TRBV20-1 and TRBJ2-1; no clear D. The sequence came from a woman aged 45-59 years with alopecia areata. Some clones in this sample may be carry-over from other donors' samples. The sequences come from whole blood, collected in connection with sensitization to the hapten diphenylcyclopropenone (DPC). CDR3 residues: CSANYESRNEQFF. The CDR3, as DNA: TGCAGTGCTAATTACGAAAGCCGGAATGAGCAGTTCTTC.